Each of the 10 T cell receptor beta chains below was sequenced from the same sample in a study of CD8 T cells in Susac syndrome. Reverse transcription of roughly 0.5 to 1 ug RNA was carried out with random hexamers. One entry per CDR3 protein, called by TCRdb with MiXCR from the immunoSEQ multiplex PCR reads. The sample yields about 190,000 distinct CDR3 sequences, approximately 93% seen once. Sequencing was performed on CD4+ T cells from PBMCs. Every receptor here comes from a human donor in good health.

The chain recombines TRBV10-3 with TRBJ2-2, with a weak D call TRBD1 (7 bases). This CDR3 spans 15 amino acids. The V gene's germline CDR1 is ENHRY and CDR2 SYGVKD. V dropped 5 bases and J dropped 7 bases, with 17 bases sitting between them. The CDR3 protein is CAISPQGGGVGELFF. The CDR3 DNA reads TGTGCCATCAGTCCTCAGGGGGGCGGGGTCGGGGAGCTGTTTTTT.

V gene TRBV20-1 combines with J gene TRBJ1-1; D is unresolved. The CDR3 runs to 12 residues. Trimming took off 2 bases at V and 11 bases at J, with 15 bases between the two ends. Germline V gene lookup returns CDR1 DFQATT and CDR2 SNEGSKA (reference sequence). CDR3 amino acids: CSARSLGSSAFF. The CDR3 DNA is TGCAGTGCTAGATCTCTGGGGTCGTCGGCTTTCTTT.

The gene calls are TRBV12-3 or TRBV12-4 and TRBJ1-2; D is ambiguous. V gave up 6 bases and J gave up 8 bases, with 22 bases separating them. The length of the CDR3 is 15 residues. This CDR3 is CASSSAGHPDGGYTF. The CDR3 DNA reads TGTGCCAGCAGCTCCGCCGGTCACCCGGACGGAGGCTACACCTTC.

The chain employs TRBV20-1 and TRBJ2-3; 7 positions agree with TRBD2. The trim removed 1 base at V and 9 bases at J, leaving 19 bases unmatched. This CDR3 comprises 17 residues. The V gene's germline CDR1 is DFQATT and CDR2 SNEGSKA (reference sequence). CDR3 region: CSARGSLGGEPMGTQYF. For the CDR3, the DNA is TGCAGTGCTAGAGGCTCATTGGGGGGGGAACCTATGGGCACGCAGTATTTT.

The chain recombines TRBV6-2 or TRBV6-3 with TRBJ1-3, with 7 bases fitting TRBD1. CDR3 length: 15 residues. The V gene's germline CDR1 is MNHEY and CDR2 SVGEGT. V trimming: 8 bases; J trimming: 5 bases; junction bases outside the gene matches: 12. CDR3 amino acids: CASEEDRFLRNTIYF. The CDR3 DNA follows: TGTGCCAGCGAAGAGGACAGGTTTTTGCGAAACACCATATATTTT.

V usage is TRBV5-1 and J usage is TRBJ1-1; D unresolved. CDR3 length: 13 residues. The germline V gene encodes CDR1 SGHRS and CDR2 YFSETQ. Trimming pared 2 bases from V and 4 bases from J, leaving 9 bases between. Here the CDR3 reads CASSFMETTEAFF. The CDR3 bases are TGCGCCAGCAGCTTCATGGAAACCACTGAAGCTTTCTTT.

The chain recombines TRBV6-1 with TRBJ1-1, with 11 bases fitting TRBD1. CDR1 is MNHNS and CDR2 is SASEGT in the germline V gene. The CDR3 is 16 amino acids. V was clipped by 5 bases and J by 1 base; unmatched bases: 6. CDR3: CASSQDRGPTNTEAFF. The CDR3 DNA reads TGTGCCAGCAGTCAGGACAGGGGGCCCACGAACACTGAAGCTTTCTTT.

The rearrangement links TRBV9 to TRBJ1-6; TRBD1 might be the D (6 bases). With 1 base removed from V and 10 bases from J, the gap between germline ends came to 12 bases. The CDR3 runs 14 residues. From germline, CDR1 is SGDLS and CDR2 YYNGEE. CDR3 region: CASSVTGITSPLHF. As DNA, the CDR3 is TGTGCCAGCAGCGTAACAGGGATTACCTCACCCCTCCACTTT.

In this sample, this clonotype turned up once. The chain employs TRBV7-9 and TRBJ2-1; possible D gene TRBD2, 6 bases. Trimming cost V 6 bases and J 4 bases, with 16 bases left between them. Germline assignment: CDR1 SEHNR and CDR2 FQNEAQ (reference sequence). This CDR3 contains 15 residues. This CDR3 is CASRPRGSQYNEQFF. CDR3 DNA sequence: TGTGCCAGCAGGCCCCGGGGGTCCCAATACAATGAGCAGTTCTTC.

The V gene is TRBV6-2 or TRBV6-3, the J gene TRBJ2-4; TRBD2 might be the D (6 bases). The CDR3 is 14 amino acids. From germline, CDR1 is MNHEY and CDR2 SVGEGT. Trimming pared 6 bases from V and 4 bases from J, leaving 13 bases between. CDR3 sequence reads: CASSRSGRKNIQYF. The CDR3 DNA follows: TGTGCCAGCAGCAGATCAGGGAGGAAAAACATTCAGTACTTC.